The rows below give T cell receptor beta chains drawn from one sample of a study of shared clonotypes between healthy human individuals. The data were produced by immunoSEQ multiplex PCR, yet TCRdb's version contains in-frame clones alone and is incomplete. This table holds about 1.5 million clones, approximately 97% found once. The sample taken for sequencing was naive CD4+ T cells sorted from blood. Source of these receptors: a man aged 30 to 39 in good health. Both conserved end residues are part of each CDR3. A D gene is named only where the DNA matches it firmly.

V	D	J	CDR3	DNA
TRBV9	NA	TRBJ2-2	CASSAAGVADRNTGELFF	TGTGCCAGCAGCGCAGCGGGTGTAGCGGACCGAAACACCGGGGAGCTGTTTTTT
TRBV5-6	NA	TRBJ2-7	CASSLGRDAVVNF	TGTGCCAGCAGCTTAGGGCGGGATGCCGTAGTGAACTTC
TRBV18	TRBD2	TRBJ2-3	CASSPLGGGHTDTQYF	TGTGCCAGCTCACCCCTTGGGGGAGGGCACACAGATACGCAGTATTTT
TRBV18	TRBD2	TRBJ2-1	CASSPRDAGGDEQFF	TGTGCCAGCTCACCAAGGGACGCCGGGGGGGATGAGCAGTTCTTC
TRBV5-1	TRBD1	TRBJ2-7	CASSYVTGTSYEQYF	TGCGCCAGCAGCTACGTGACAGGGACCTCCTACGAGCAGTACTTC
TRBV27	NA	TRBJ1-4	CASSSRFWLSATNEKLFF	TGTGCCAGCAGTTCTAGATTTTGGCTATCGGCAACTAATGAAAAACTGTTTTTT
TRBV27	NA	TRBJ2-1	CASSLSAGSYNEQFF	TGTGCCAGCAGTTTATCTGCCGGAAGCTACAATGAGCAGTTCTTC
TRBV29-1	NA	TRBJ1-3	CSVVGPPFSGNTIYF	TGCAGCGTTGTGGGGCCTCCTTTCTCTGGAAACACCATATATTTT
TRBV5-1	TRBD1	TRBJ1-4	CASSIDRGDEKLFF	TGCGCCAGCAGCATCGACAGGGGGGATGAAAAACTGTTTTTT
TRBV10-3	NA	TRBJ2-7	CAIRPSGPSYEQYF	TGTGCCATCAGGCCTTCGGGACCTTCCTACGAGCAGTACTTC
TRBV28	NA	TRBJ2-5	CASNRGGSGKETQYF	TGTGCCAGCAATAGGGGGGGATCGGGTAAAGAGACCCAGTACTTC
TRBV5-8	TRBD1	TRBJ1-2	CASSLGDSIPNYGYTF	TGTGCCAGCAGCTTGGGGGACAGTATCCCTAACTATGGCTACACCTTC